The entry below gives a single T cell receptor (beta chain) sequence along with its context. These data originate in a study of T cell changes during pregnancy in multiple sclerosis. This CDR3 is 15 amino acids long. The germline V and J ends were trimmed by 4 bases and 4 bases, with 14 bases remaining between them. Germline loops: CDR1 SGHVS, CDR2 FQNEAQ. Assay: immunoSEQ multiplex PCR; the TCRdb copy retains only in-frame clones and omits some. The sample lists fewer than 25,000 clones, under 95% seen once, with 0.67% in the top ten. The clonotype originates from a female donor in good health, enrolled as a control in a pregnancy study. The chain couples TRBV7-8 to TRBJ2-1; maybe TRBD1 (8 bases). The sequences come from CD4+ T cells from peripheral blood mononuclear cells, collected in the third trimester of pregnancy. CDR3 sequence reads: CASSSRGTGYNEQFF. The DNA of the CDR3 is TGTGCCAGCAGCTCGCGGGGGACAGGTTACAATGAGCAGTTCTTC.